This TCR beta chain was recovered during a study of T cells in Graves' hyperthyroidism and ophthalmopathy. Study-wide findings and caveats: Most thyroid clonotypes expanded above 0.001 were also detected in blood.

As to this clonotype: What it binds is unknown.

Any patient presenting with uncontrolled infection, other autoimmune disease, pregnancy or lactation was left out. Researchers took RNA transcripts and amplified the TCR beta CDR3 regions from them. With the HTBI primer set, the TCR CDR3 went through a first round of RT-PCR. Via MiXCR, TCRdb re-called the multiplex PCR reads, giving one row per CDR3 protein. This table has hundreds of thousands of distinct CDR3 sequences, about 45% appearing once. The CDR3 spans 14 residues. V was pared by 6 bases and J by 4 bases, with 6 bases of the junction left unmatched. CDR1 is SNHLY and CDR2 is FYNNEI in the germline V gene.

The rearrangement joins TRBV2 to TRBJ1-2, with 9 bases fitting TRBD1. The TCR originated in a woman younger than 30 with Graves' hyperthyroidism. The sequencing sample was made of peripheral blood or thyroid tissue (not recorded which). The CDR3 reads CASSRTGDIYGYTF. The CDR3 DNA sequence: TGTGCCAGCAGCCGGACAGGGGATATCTATGGCTACACCTTC.